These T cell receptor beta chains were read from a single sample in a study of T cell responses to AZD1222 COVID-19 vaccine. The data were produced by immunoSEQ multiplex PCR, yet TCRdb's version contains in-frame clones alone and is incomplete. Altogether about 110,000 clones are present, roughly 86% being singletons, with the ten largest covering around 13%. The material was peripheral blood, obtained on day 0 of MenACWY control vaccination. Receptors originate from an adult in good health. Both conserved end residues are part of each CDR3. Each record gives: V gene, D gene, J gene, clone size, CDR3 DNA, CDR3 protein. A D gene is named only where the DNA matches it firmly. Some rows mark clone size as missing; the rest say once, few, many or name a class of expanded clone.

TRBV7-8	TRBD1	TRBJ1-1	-	TGTGCCAGCAGCGCAAGACAGGGATCGGTCGAAGCTTTCTTT	CASSARQGSVEAFF
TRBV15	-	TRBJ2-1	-	TGTGCCACCAGCAGAGAAAAACCGGGACACCAATTATCCTACAATGAGCAGTTCTTC	CATSREKPGHQLSYNEQFF
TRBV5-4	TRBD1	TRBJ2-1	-	TGTGCCAGCAGCTTGGACACCGGGACAGAGTACAATGAGCAGTTCTTC	CASSLDTGTEYNEQFF
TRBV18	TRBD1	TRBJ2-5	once	TGTGCCAGCTCTACCGGGACAGGAAGTCAAGAGACCCAGTACTTC	CASSTGTGSQETQYF
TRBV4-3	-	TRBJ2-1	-	TGCGCCAGCAGCCAAGAGAGGCCTGGGTCGGGGGACAATGAGCAGTTCTTC	CASSQERPGSGDNEQFF
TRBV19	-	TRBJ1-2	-	TGTGCCAGTAGTATAGAGGCAGGGGCACCCTATGGCTACACCTTC	CASSIEAGAPYGYTF
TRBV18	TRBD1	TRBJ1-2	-	TGTGCCAGCTCCCAAGGACAGGGGAAAACTAACTATGGCTACACCTTC	CASSQGQGKTNYGYTF
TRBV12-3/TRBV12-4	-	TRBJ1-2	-	TGTGCCAGCAGCGTGGGGGGAATTGGCTACACCTTC	CASSVGGIGYTF
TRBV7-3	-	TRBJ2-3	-	TGTGCCAGCAGTCGTACTGGCGGCGGGGTTACAGATACGCAGTATTTT	CASSRTGGGVTDTQYF
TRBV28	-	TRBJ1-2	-	TGTGCCAGCATTCAGAGGTGGAGGGATCGGGGCTACACCTTC	CASIQRWRDRGYTF
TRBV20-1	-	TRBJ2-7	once	TGCAGTGCTAGTCCTACCGCAGGTGGGGGAGGACCTTACGAGCAGTACTTC	CSASPTAGGGGPYEQYF
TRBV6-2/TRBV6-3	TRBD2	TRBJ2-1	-	TGTGCCAGCAGTTACTCCCGACTAGCGAGGTCTGAGCAGTTCTTC	CASSYSRLARSEQFF
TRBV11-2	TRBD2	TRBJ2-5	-	TGTGCCAGCAGCCTCCGGGACTATCCAGAGACCCAGTACTTC	CASSLRDYPETQYF
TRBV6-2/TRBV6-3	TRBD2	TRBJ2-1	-	TGTGCCAGCAGTTACTGGGCGGGGGGCCATTTCCGAAATGAGCAGTTCTTC	CASSYWAGGHFRNEQFF
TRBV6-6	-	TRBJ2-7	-	TGTGCCAGCAGCCCCGGACGGTACGAGCAGTACTTC	CASSPGRYEQYF
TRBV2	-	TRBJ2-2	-	TGTGCCAGCAGTGATCCGGGGGCTGGCGGGGAGCTGTTTTTT	CASSDPGAGGELFF
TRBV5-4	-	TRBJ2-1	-	TGTGCCAGCAGCTTGAGGGGGAACAGATTTACCTCAGAGTTAGCGAATGAGCAGTTCTTC	CASSLRGNRFTSELANEQFF
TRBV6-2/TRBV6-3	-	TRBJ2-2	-	TGTGCCAGCAGTTTGGGCGGGACCGCGAACACCGGGGAGCTGTTTTTT	CASSLGGTANTGELFF
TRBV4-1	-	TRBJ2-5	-	TGCGCCAGCAGCCACCTTCTCATCGGGACCCAAGAGACCCAGTACTTC	CASSHLLIGTQETQYF
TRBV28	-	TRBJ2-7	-	TGTGCCTCCGGCCCCGACGGTCCCTACGAGCAGTACTTC	CASGPDGPYEQYF
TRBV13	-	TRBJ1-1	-	TGTGCCAGCAGCTTAGTTTCCCGGAACACTGAAGCTTTCTTT	CASSLVSRNTEAFF
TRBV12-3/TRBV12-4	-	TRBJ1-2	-	TGTGCCAGCAGGTCGGGCTATGGCTACACCTTC	CASRSGYGYTF